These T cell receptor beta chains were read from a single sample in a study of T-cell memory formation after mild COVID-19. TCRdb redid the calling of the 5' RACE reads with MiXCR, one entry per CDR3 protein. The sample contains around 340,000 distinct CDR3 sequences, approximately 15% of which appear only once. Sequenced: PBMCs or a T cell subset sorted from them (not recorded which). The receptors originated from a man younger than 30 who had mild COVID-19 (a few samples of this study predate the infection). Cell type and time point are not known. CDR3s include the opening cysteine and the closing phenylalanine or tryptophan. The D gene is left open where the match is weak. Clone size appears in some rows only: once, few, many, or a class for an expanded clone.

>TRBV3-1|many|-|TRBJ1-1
CASSHPAWNTEAFF
TGTGCCAGCAGCCACCCCGCATGGAACACTGAAGCTTTCTTT
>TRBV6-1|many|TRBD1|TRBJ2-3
CASSERKDRVTDTQYF
TGTGCCAGCAGTGAAAGGAAGGACAGGGTCACAGATACGCAGTATTTT
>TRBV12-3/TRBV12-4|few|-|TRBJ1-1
CASMVEAFF
TGTGCCAGCATGGTTGAAGCTTTCTTT
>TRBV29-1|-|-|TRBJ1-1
CSVAFAMNTEAFF
TGCAGCGTTGCGTTTGCTATGAACACTGAAGCTTTCTTT
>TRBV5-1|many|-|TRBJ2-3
CASSRGGGPSTDTQYF
TGCGCCAGCAGCCGTGGAGGGGGGCCTAGCACAGATACGCAGTATTTT
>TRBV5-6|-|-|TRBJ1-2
CASSLGARQIGYTF
TGTGCCAGCAGCTTGGGGGCTCGGCAGATCGGCTACACCTTC
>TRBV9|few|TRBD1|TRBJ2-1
CASSVEGASYNEQFF
TGTGCCAGCAGCGTAGAGGGGGCTAGCTACAATGAGCAGTTCTTC
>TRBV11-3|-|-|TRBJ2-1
CASSFGGGVTNEQFF
TGTGCCAGCAGCTTTGGGGGCGGGGTGACAAATGAGCAGTTCTTC
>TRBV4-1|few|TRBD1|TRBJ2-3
CASSPTGNTDTQYF
TGCGCCAGCAGCCCGACAGGGAACACAGATACGCAGTATTTT
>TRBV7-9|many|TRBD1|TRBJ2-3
CASTDGQGITDTQYF
TGTGCCAGCACCGACGGACAGGGTATTACAGATACGCAGTATTTT
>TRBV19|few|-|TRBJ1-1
CASLRGPTNTEAFF
TGTGCCAGTTTGCGGGGGCCTACCAACACTGAAGCTTTCTTT
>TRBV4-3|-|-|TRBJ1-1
CASSQDHYRGTRRGTEAFF
TGCGCCAGCAGCCAAGATCATTATCGGGGTACAAGGAGGGGCACTGAAGCTTTCTTT
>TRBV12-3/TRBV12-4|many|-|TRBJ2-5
CASSFRGTQETQYF
TGTGCCAGCAGTTTCCGGGGGACCCAAGAGACCCAGTACTTC
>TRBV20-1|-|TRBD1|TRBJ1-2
CSARDPGQGTISYTF
TGCAGTGCTAGAGACCCTGGACAGGGGACTATTAGCTACACCTTC
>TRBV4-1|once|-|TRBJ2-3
CASRQQSSDTQYF
TGCGCCAGCCGCCAACAATCTTCAGATACGCAGTATTTT
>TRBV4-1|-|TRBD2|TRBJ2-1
CASSQDPRAGGRKFF
TGCGCCAGCAGCCAAGATCCGCGGGCGGGGGGGCGTAAGTTCTTC
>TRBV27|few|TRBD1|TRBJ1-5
CASSSRTGRYQPQHF
TGTGCCAGCAGTTCTCGGACAGGGCGTTATCAGCCCCAGCATTTT
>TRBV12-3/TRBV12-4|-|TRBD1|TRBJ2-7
CASSPGTGAEQYF
TGTGCCAGCAGCCCCGGGACAGGCGCCGAGCAGTACTTC
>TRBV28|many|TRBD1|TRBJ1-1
CASSFSGTGAFF
TGTGCCAGCAGTTTTTCGGGGACAGGAGCTTTCTTT
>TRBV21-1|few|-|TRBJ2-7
CASSSGFGLADAEYEQYF
TGTGCCAGCAGCAGTGGCTTCGGACTAGCGGATGCCGAGTACGAGCAGTACTTC
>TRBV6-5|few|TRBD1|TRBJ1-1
CASSFGQEDTEAFF
TGTGCCAGCAGCTTCGGACAGGAGGACACTGAAGCTTTCTTT
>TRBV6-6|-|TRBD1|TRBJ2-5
CASTRGTGGETQYF
TGTGCCAGCACGCGGGGGACAGGGGGAGAGACCCAGTACTTC
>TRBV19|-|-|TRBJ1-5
CATTPGNQPQHF
TGTGCCACCACCCCCGGCAATCAGCCCCAGCATTTT
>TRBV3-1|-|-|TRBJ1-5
CASSQASRGQPQHF
TGTGCCAGCAGCCAAGCGTCGCGGGGCCAGCCCCAGCATTTT
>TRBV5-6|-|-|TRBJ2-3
CASSTGTQGAQYF
TGTGCCAGCAGCACCGGGACTCAGGGGGCGCAGTATTTT
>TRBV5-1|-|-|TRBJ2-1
CASSLGTGPSNEQFF
TGCGCCAGCAGCTTGGGCACCGGACCGAGCAATGAGCAGTTCTTC
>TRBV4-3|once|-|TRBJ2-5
CASSLGRALRPQYF
TGCGCCAGCAGCCTAGGCAGGGCTCTCAGGCCCCAGTACTTC
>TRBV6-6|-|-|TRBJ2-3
CASSYDSDTQYF
TGTGCCAGCAGTTACGACAGTGATACGCAGTATTTT
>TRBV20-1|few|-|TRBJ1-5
CSARMGNQPQHF
TGCAGTGCCAGGATGGGCAATCAGCCCCAGCATTTT
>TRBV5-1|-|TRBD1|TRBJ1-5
CASSLLGGRQPQHF
TGCGCCAGCAGCTTATTAGGGGGCAGGCAGCCCCAGCATTTT
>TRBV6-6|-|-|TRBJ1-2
CASRPQATYGYTF
TGTGCCAGCAGGCCTCAGGCGACCTATGGCTACACCTTC
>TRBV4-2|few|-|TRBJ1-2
CASSQVSHPAGYRGARGYGYTF
TGTGCCAGCAGCCAAGTATCGCACCCCGCCGGCTATCGGGGGGCGCGAGGCTATGGCTACACCTTC
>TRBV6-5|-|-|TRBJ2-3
CASSHPSGTQYF
TGTGCCAGCAGCCACCCCAGCGGCACGCAGTATTTT
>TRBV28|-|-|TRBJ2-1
CASSFLGGISSYNEQFF
TGTGCCAGCAGTTTCCTGGGTGGCATTAGCTCCTACAATGAGCAGTTCTTC
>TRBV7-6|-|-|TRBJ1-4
CASSSLLMGDRENEKLFF
TGTGCCAGCAGCTCCCTCTTGATGGGGGACCGGGAAAATGAAAAACTGTTTTTT
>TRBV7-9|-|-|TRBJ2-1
CATRAPGPGDNEQFF
TGTGCCACCAGAGCCCCGGGACCGGGGGACAATGAGCAGTTCTTC
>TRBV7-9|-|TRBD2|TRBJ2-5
CASSPGLGQVETQYF
TGTGCCAGCAGCCCGGGACTAGGCCAGGTTGAGACCCAGTACTTC
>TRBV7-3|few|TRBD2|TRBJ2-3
CASSSMRGGGGTQYF
TGTGCCAGCAGCTCGATGCGGGGGGGAGGCGGTACGCAGTATTTT
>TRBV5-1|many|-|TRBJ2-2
CASMSENTGELFF
TGCGCCAGCATGTCGGAGAACACCGGGGAGCTGTTTTTT
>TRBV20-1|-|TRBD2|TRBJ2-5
CSARDWQIREGETQYF
TGCAGTGCTAGAGATTGGCAGATAAGGGAGGGCGAGACCCAGTACTTC
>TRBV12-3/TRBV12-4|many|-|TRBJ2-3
CASRKDATDTQYF
TGTGCCAGCAGGAAGGATGCCACAGATACGCAGTATTTT
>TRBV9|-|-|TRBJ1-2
CASSAGPRGYTF
TGTGCCAGCAGCGCGGGACCCCGGGGCTACACCTTC
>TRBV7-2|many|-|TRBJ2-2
CASRVLSGDTGELFF
TGTGCCAGCAGAGTACTTAGCGGAGACACCGGGGAGCTGTTTTTT
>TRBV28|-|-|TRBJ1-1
CASTLYLRYTEAFF
TGTGCCAGCACCTTATATCTGAGGTACACTGAAGCTTTCTTT
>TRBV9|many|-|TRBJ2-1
CASSVGSVLYNEQFF
TGTGCCAGCAGCGTGGGCAGTGTACTTTACAATGAGCAGTTCTTC
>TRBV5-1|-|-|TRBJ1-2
CASSPRQLTSVYTF
TGCGCCAGCAGCCCCCGACAGCTAACGTCGGTCTACACCTTC
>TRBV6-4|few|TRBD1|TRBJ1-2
CASRSGTGEIDGYTF
TGTGCCAGCAGATCTGGGACAGGGGAGATCGATGGCTACACCTTC
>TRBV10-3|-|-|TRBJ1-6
CAISEMSSYNSPLHF
TGTGCCATCAGCGAGATGAGCTCCTATAATTCACCCCTCCACTTT
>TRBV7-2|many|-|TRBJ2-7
CASSANPRGSYEQYF
TGTGCCAGCAGCGCCAACCCCCGGGGATCCTACGAGCAGTACTTC
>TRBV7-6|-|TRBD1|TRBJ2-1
CASSPMVDRGSNEQFF
TGTGCCAGCAGCCCAATGGTGGACAGGGGTTCGAATGAGCAGTTCTTC
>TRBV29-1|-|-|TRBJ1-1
CSVGTGRNTEAFF
TGCAGCGTTGGAACAGGGAGGAACACTGAAGCTTTCTTT
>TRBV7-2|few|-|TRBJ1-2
CASSLARQGYGYTF
TGTGCCAGCAGCCTTGCCCGGCAAGGCTATGGCTACACCTTC